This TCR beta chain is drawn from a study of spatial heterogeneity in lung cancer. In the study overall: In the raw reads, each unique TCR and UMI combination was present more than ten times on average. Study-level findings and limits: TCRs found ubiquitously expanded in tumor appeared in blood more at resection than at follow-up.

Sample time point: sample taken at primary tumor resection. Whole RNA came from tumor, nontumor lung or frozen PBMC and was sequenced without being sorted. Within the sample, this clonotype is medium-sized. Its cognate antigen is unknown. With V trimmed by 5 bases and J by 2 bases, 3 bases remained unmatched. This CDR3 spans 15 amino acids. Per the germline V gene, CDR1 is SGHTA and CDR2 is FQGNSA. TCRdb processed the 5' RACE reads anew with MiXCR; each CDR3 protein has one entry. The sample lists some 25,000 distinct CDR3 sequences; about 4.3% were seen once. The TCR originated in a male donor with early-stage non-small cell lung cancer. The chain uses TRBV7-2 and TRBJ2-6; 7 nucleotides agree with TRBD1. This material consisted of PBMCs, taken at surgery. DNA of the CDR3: TGTGCCAGCAGCCTTCAGGGGGCTGGGGCCAACGTCCTGACTTTC. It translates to CASSLQGAGANVLTF.